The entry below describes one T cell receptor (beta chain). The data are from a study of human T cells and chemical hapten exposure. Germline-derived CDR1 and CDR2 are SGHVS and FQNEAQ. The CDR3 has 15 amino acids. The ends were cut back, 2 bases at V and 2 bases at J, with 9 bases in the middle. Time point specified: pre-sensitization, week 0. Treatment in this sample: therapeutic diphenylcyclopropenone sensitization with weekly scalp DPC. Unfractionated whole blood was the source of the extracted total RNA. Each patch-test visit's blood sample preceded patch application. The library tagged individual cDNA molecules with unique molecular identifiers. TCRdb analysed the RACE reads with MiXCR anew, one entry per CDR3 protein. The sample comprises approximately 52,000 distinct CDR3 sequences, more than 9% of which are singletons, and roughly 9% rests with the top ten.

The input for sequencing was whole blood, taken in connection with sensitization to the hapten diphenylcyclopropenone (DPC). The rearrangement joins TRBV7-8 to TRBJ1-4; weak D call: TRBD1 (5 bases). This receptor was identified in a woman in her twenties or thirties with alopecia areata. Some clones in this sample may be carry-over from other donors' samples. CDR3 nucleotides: TGTGCCAGCAGCTTAATCTGGGGGACTAATGAAAAACTGTTTTTT. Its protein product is CASSLIWGTNEKLFF.